The 29 T cell receptor beta chains below come from one sample, sequenced in a study of molecular identifiers for immune sequencing clone quantification (dated by TCRdb to the late 2010s). The library came from PCR. Sequencing took place on an Illumina HiSeq 4000. TCRdb reprocessed the public reads (quality trimming at Q25 with fastp, clone calling with MiXCR) and kept in-frame beta chains. Identical CDR3 proteins give one entry, which carries the most common genes and DNA. The sample yields under 650,000 distinct CDR3 sequences; less than 20% were counted once. Of the sample, 0.85% to 0.9% is held by the ten largest clones. Sequencing was carried out using naive CD8+ T cells from blood, with Jurkat cell RNA spiked in. The sample's cell subset or site label, decoded: FACS-sorted CD8+CD4-CCR7+CD45RA+ naive T cells. The receptors were gathered from a human donor in good health. Some libraries in this study had Jurkat cell RNA spiked in.

This clonotype was seen a few times. The V call is TRBV6-2 or TRBV6-3, the J call TRBJ2-7, with D tentatively TRBD1 or TRBD2 (5 bases each). The V end lost 5 bases, the J end lost 0 bases, and 14 bases lay between the germline ends. Per germline, CDR1 MNHEY and CDR2 SVGEGT. The CDR3 spans 15 residues. CDR3 sequence: CASSLTGLPSYEQYF. CDR3 bases: TGTGCCAGCAGTCTAACAGGACTCCCCTCCTACGAGCAGTACTTC.

The table lists this clonotype with a count of one. This may arise from a read error, as a much more abundant clone is one base away. The chain employs TRBV7-9 and TRBJ2-3; no firm D call. The V end lost 2 bases, the J end lost 6 bases, and 9 bases lay between the germline ends. The CDR3 has 13 residues. Germline values: CDR1 SEHNR, CDR2 FQNEAQ (reference sequence). CDR3 protein: CASSLLPEDTQYF. Written as DNA, the CDR3 is TGTGCCAGCAGCTTACTGCCGGAGGATACGCAGTATTTT.

This clonotype was seen only a few times. The CDR3 spells CASSVDFSGYEQYF. The CDR3 bases are TGTGCCAGCAGCGTAGACTTTAGCGGTTACGAGCAGTACTTC. The genes are TRBV9 and TRBJ2-7, with D perhaps TRBD2 (6 bases). The CDR3 covers 14 residues. From germline, CDR1 is SGDLS and CDR2 YYNGEE. V was trimmed by 0 bases and J by 4 bases, leaving 11 bases between them.

With respect to this clonotype: At one of its ends the junction is not consistent with the germline gene, which may arise from a read error. The chain recombines TRBV19 with TRBJ2-5; 7 bases match TRBD1. The CDR3 is 14 residues long. Germline assignment: CDR1 LNHDA and CDR2 SQIVND (reference sequence). The CDR3 is CASSITGVEEAQYF. Written as DNA, the CDR3 is TGTGCCAGTAGCATCACAGGGGTTGAAGAGGCCCAGTACTTC.

This clonotype has a handful of counts. This sequence may be a read error, since a much larger clone differs from it by one base. The chain couples TRBV28 to TRBJ2-1; D not certain. CDR3 length: 16 amino acids. V lost 7 bases to trimming and J lost 2 bases, with 18 bases between them. Germline CDR1 and CDR2: MDHEN and SYDVKM. DNA for the CDR3: TGTGCCAGCAATCTCAGGACGGTGAGCCCCTACAATGAGCAGTTCTTC. Its protein product is CASNLRTVSPYNEQFF. Full variable domain (outside the CDR3, taken from reference TRBV28 and TRBJ2-1): DVKVTQSSRYLVKRTGEKVFLECVQDMDHENMFWYRQDPGLGLRLIYFSYDVKMKEKGDIPEGYSVSREKKERFSLILESASTNQTSMYLCASNLRTVSPYNEQFFGPGTRLTVL.

This clonotype was recorded at least ten times. The V gene is TRBV20-1, the J gene TRBJ2-7; the match to TRBD2 covers 13 bases. Germline V gene sequence: CDR1 DFQATT, CDR2 SNEGSKA (reference sequence). The V gene end was trimmed by 4 bases and the J gene end by 3 bases; junction bases not matched to a gene: 3. This CDR3 is built from 14 residues. The CDR3 here is CSATWTSGSYEQYF. The CDR3 DNA is TGCAGTGCTACCTGGACTAGCGGGAGCTACGAGCAGTACTTC.

This clonotype was detected many times. The chain couples TRBV5-1 to TRBJ1-1; D gene uncertain. Germline lookup yields CDR1 SGHRS and CDR2 YFSETQ. V was clipped by 4 bases and J by 1 base, with 8 bases between them. The CDR3 is 13 residues long. The CDR3 here is CASSPWTNTEAFF. The CDR3 coding sequence is TGCGCCAGCAGCCCCTGGACGAACACTGAAGCTTTCTTT. The full variable domain, rest sourced from reference TRBV5-1 and TRBJ1-1, is KAGVTQTPRYLIKTRGQQVTLSCSPISGHRSVSWYQQTPGQGLQFLFEYFSETQRNKGNFPGRFSGRQFSNSRSEMNVSTLELGDSALYLCASSPWTNTEAFFGQGTRLTVV.

This clonotype was seen at least ten times. The chain combines TRBV5-1 with TRBJ2-7; 8 bases are a match to TRBD2. This CDR3 is 16 amino acids long. Trimming at V came to 3 bases and at J to 3 bases, leaving 11 bases not matched to a gene. Germline V gene data show CDR1 as SGHRS and CDR2 as YFSETQ. The CDR3 protein is CASSWGDGLARYEQYF. DNA for the CDR3: TGCGCCAGCAGCTGGGGGGACGGACTAGCCCGCTACGAGCAGTACTTC.

This clonotype turned up a few times. The gene calls are TRBV6-2 or TRBV6-3 and TRBJ2-7; the match to TRBD2 covers 15 bases. The J segment lost 2 bases and the V segment lost 0 bases, leaving 2 bases of the junction unmatched. Germline values: CDR1 MNHEY, CDR2 SVGEGT. This CDR3 has 17 residues. CDR3 amino acids: CASSYSGTSGGTYEQYF. In nucleotides, the CDR3 is TGTGCCAGCAGTTACTCAGGGACTAGCGGGGGGACCTACGAGCAGTACTTC.

The chain links TRBV7-9 to TRBJ1-3; 7 positions match TRBD1. CDR1 SEHNR and CDR2 FQNEAQ come from the germline V gene (reference sequence). The V and J ends lost 4 bases and 0 bases, in that order; junction bases with no gene match: 12. The CDR3 consists of 18 residues. The CDR3 sequence: CASSSRGGRDSSGNTIYF. CDR3 bases: TGTGCCAGCAGCTCTAGAGGAGGCAGGGACAGCTCTGGAAACACCATATATTTT.

The gene calls are TRBV24-1 and TRBJ2-3, with D unclear. Trimming shortened V by 3 bases and J by 4 bases, and 7 bases separated the two germline ends. This CDR3 spans 13 amino acids. Germline V gives CDR1 KGHDR, CDR2 SFDVKD. The CDR3 bases are TGTGCCACCAGTGATGGTATGGCAGATACGCAGTATTTT. Translation gives CATSDGMADTQYF.

At least ten counts were recorded for this clonotype. The chain joins TRBV12-5 to TRBJ2-3, with TRBD2 matching over 11 bases. The CDR3 is 20 amino acids. Germline CDR1 is LGHNT and CDR2 is FRNRAP. Losses at the gene ends were 5 bases for V and 3 bases for J; bases not matched to a gene: 19. CDR3 region: CASGAPISGGASFWTDTQYF. CDR3 DNA sequence: TGTGCTAGTGGTGCCCCCATTAGCGGGGGGGCCAGTTTTTGGACAGATACGCAGTATTTT.

The chain combines TRBV3-1 with TRBJ2-2, with 7 bases matching TRBD1. V lost 2 bases to trimming and J lost 6 bases; unmatched junction nucleotides: 12. The length of the CDR3 is 17 residues. Germline CDR1 is LGHDT and CDR2 is YNNKEL (reference sequence). The CDR3 nucleotides read TGTGCCAGCAGCCAATCGCAGGTCACAGGGGCCCCCGGGGAGCTGTTTTTT. Its protein product is CASSQSQVTGAPGELFF.

There are a few counts of this clonotype. With a much larger clone just one base away, this may be a read error. The rearrangement links TRBV10-2 to TRBJ1-2; D is undetermined. Germline V gene sequence: CDR1 WSHSY, CDR2 SAAADI. The CDR3 consists of 13 residues. CDR3 nucleotides: TGCGCCAGCACCGGGTCACTAAACTATGGCTTCACCTTC. Translated: CASTGSLNYGFTF.

On this clonotype itself: With a much larger clone just one base away, this may be a read error. J is TRBJ2-5 and V is TRBV3-1; D possibly corresponds to TRBD2 (5 bases). The ends were cut back, 8 bases at V and 3 bases at J, with 10 bases in the middle. Germline V gene sequence: CDR1 LGHDT, CDR2 YNNKEL (reference sequence). This CDR3 has 12 amino acids. In DNA form, the CDR3 reads TGTGCCAGCGGCCGGGAAGAAGAGACCCAGTACTTC. It specifies CASGREEETQYF.

Many counts were recorded for this clonotype. The rearrangement joins TRBV7-6 to TRBJ2-5; 10 bases match TRBD2. The CDR3 runs 17 residues. Germline V CDR1 and CDR2: SGHVS, FNYEAQ. With 7 bases clipped from V and 6 bases from J, the junction kept 17 bases outside the gene matches. Written as DNA, the CDR3 is TGTGCCAGCACCCCCCCCTCGGCTAGCGGGGGACAGAAGACCCAGTACTTC. It encodes CASTPPSASGGQKTQYF.

This clonotype has at least ten counts. This chain links TRBV6-2 or TRBV6-3 with TRBJ1-1; D might be TRBD1 (5 bases). CDR1 is MNHEY and CDR2 is SVGEGT in the germline V gene. The CDR3 has 17 amino acids. V was shortened by 2 bases and J by 1 base, with 17 bases between the two germline ends. CDR3 coding DNA: TGTGCCAGCAGTTACCTACCAACTTTTGACAGGAACACTGAAGCTTTCTTT. Its protein is CASSYLPTFDRNTEAFF.

The chain has TRBV5-1 and TRBJ2-7; D remains ambiguous. Per the germline V gene, CDR1 is SGHRS and CDR2 is YFSETQ. The germline V and J ends were trimmed by 7 bases and 6 bases, with 14 bases remaining between them. This CDR3 is 12 amino acids long. The CDR3 region is CASRISGGEQYF. CDR3 coding DNA: TGCGCCAGCCGCATCTCCGGTGGCGAGCAGTACTTC.

Notes on this clonotype: This may stem from a read error, because a much larger clone lies one nucleotide away. The chain employs TRBV6-5 and TRBJ2-5, with no clear D. Trimming pared 2 bases from V and 5 bases from J, leaving 18 bases between. The germline gives CDR1 MNHEY, CDR2 SVGAGI. The CDR3 covers 16 residues. DNA for the CDR3: TGTGCCAGCAGTTACCCGTGGGGTAACCCGGGTGAGACCCAGTACTTC. It yields the protein CASSYPWGNPGETQYF.

This clonotype was observed at least ten times. The V and J genes are TRBV30 and TRBJ2-3; 15 bases align to TRBD2. V lost 3 bases, J lost 7 bases, and 5 bases stayed unmatched. Germline V gene data show CDR1 as GTSNPN and CDR2 as SVGIG (reference sequence). There are 15 residues in the CDR3. As DNA, the CDR3 is TGTGCCTGGAGCGGACTAGCGGGAGGGCCTCATACGCAGTATTTT. Its translation: CAWSGLAGGPHTQYF.

This clonotype was detected many times. The V call is TRBV4-3, the J call TRBJ2-2; D not certain. The CDR3 is made up of 13 amino acids. Trimming took 1 base from V and 7 from J, leaving 7 bases between them. Germline V CDR1 and CDR2: LGHNA, YSLEER. The CDR3 sequence: CASSQVRHGELFF. CDR3 nucleotides: TGCGCCAGCAGCCAAGTTCGCCACGGGGAGCTGTTTTTT.

A few counts support this clonotype. The chain couples TRBV21-1 to TRBJ2-5; TRBD1 was called by the table and not checked on the DNA. TRBV21-1 is recorded as a pseudogene. The CDR3 contains 14 residues. The CDR3 DNA follows: TGTGCCAGCAGCTCCCGGGACAGGGGCCAGACCCAGTACTTC. Protein product: CASSSRDRGQTQYF.

In its sample, this clonotype was seen many times. The chain is built from TRBV20-1 and TRBJ2-7; 11 bases are a match to TRBD1. This CDR3 comprises 14 residues. The J segment lost 2 bases and the V segment lost 5 bases, leaving 5 bases of the junction unmatched. The germline gives CDR1 DFQATT, CDR2 SNEGSKA (reference sequence). CDR3 sequence: CSASAGQGAYEQYF. The CDR3 DNA follows: TGCAGTGCTTCCGCGGGACAGGGGGCCTACGAGCAGTACTTC.

The sample holds many counts of this clonotype. The chain recombines TRBV27 with TRBJ2-7, with 9 bases aligning to TRBD2. The CDR3 is made up of 15 amino acids. Germline V CDR1 and CDR2: MNHEY, SMNVEV (reference sequence). After removal of 1 base from V and 7 bases from J, the junction contained 8 bases not matched to a gene. The CDR3 loop reads CASSLYSREGREQYF. In DNA form, the CDR3 reads TGTGCCAGCAGTTTATACTCGCGGGAGGGCCGGGAGCAGTACTTC.

The chain combines TRBV13 with TRBJ2-6, with 7 bases aligning to TRBD2. The germline V gene has CDR1 PRHDT and CDR2 FYEKMQ (reference sequence). The CDR3 length is 13 residues. CDR3 sequence reads: CAAGGSGANVLTF. CDR3 bases: TGTGCAGCCGGGGGGTCTGGGGCCAACGTCCTGACTTTC.

Only a few counts were recorded for this clonotype. The chain has TRBV12-3 or TRBV12-4 and TRBJ1-6; possibly TRBD1 for D (6 bases). V lost 8 bases to trimming and J lost 0 bases, with 23 bases between them. The CDR3 runs to 19 residues. CDR3 sequence: CASGSTGPDVGSYNSPLHF. CDR3 bases: TGTGCCAGCGGGTCGACAGGCCCCGATGTGGGCTCCTATAATTCACCCCTCCACTTT.

This clonotype was seen many times. The chain couples TRBV25-1 to TRBJ1-3, with 7 bases lining up with TRBD1. The germline gives CDR1 MGHDK, CDR2 SYGVNS. The V and J ends lost 8 bases and 0 bases, in that order; junction bases with no gene match: 19. The CDR3 totals 19 residues. The CDR3 DNA is TGTGCCAGCCCTCATATCGGGACAGCCAACCCTACCTCTGGAAACACCATATATTTT. It translates to CASPHIGTANPTSGNTIYF.

A remark on this clonotype: This may stem from a read error, because a much larger clone lies one nucleotide away. The CDR3 DNA follows: TGTGCCAGCAGTCAATGCAGGGGGCCCAACACTGAAGCTTTCTTT. Translated, it gives CASSQCRGPNTEAFF. V and J are TRBV6-1 and TRBJ1-1; 8 bases are shared with TRBD1. Trimming took 5 bases from V and 2 from J; bases not matched to a gene: 7. In germline, CDR1 is MNHNS, CDR2 SASEGT. CDR3 length equals 15 residues.

This clonotype was recorded at least ten times. This sequence joins TRBV2 and TRBJ1-5, with D tentatively TRBD1 (6 bases). The germline gives CDR1 SNHLY, CDR2 FYNNEI. Trimming removed 3 bases at V and 0 bases at J, with 15 bases between. The CDR3 has 17 amino acids. The CDR3 region is CASSEPLAGVSNQPQHF. In DNA form, the CDR3 reads TGTGCCAGCAGTGAGCCGTTAGCAGGGGTTAGCAATCAGCCCCAGCATTTT.